Presented here are 25 T cell receptor beta chains from one specimen sequenced in a study of blood T cell repertoires in COVID-19. Profiling relied on immunoSEQ multiplex PCR, and the TCRdb table lists in-frame clones only, not all of them. The sample yields 150,000 to 200,000 clones, almost 80% seen once. The sequencing input was peripheral blood. Receptors were obtained from a man aged 55 to 70 with active or convalescent COVID-19.

This chain connects TRBV6-6 to TRBJ2-5; tentatively, D is TRBD1 (6 bases). This CDR3 contains 15 residues. Germline loops: CDR1 MNHNY, CDR2 SVGAGI (reference sequence). The V end lost 7 bases, the J end lost 1 base, and 16 bases lay between the germline ends. CDR3 in amino acids: CASTPSGHGQETQYF. The CDR3 DNA reads as TGTGCCAGCACTCCGTCGGGACACGGCCAAGAGACCCAGTACTTC.

Details on this clone: A much bigger clone sits one base away, suggesting this may be a read error. The chain's CDR3 is CASSYLGGNQPQHF. The CDR3 bases are TGTGCCAGCAGTTACTTGGGGGGGAATCAGCCCCAGCATTTT. The chain couples TRBV6-5 to TRBJ1-5, with D perhaps matching TRBD1 (5 bases). This CDR3 is 14 amino acids long. Between the trimmed V and J ends, which lost 1 base and 4 bases, there was a span of 8 bases. CDR1 and CDR2 (germline): MNHEY, SVGAGI.

The V and J genes are TRBV6-6 and TRBJ1-5; TRBD1 matches 9 bases. The CDR3 length is 14 residues. CDR1 is MNHNY, CDR2 SVGAGI, per germline (reference sequence). The junction had 4 bases not matched to a gene; V was cut back by 6 bases and J by 4 bases. The DNA of the CDR3 is TGTGCCAGCAGGGAGACAGGGGGGAATCAGCCCCAGCATTTT. The encoded protein is CASRETGGNQPQHF.

The V call is TRBV28, the J call TRBJ2-1; 8 nucleotides align to TRBD1. Trimming cost V 6 bases and J 6 bases; bases outside gene matches: 13. The CDR3 has 16 residues. CDR1 MDHEN and CDR2 SYDVKM come from the germline V gene. CDR3 region: CASSRQGTGKGNEQFF. CDR3 bases: TGTGCCAGCAGCCGACAGGGGACGGGGAAAGGCAATGAGCAGTTCTTC.

The genes are TRBV18 and TRBJ2-3; TRBD1 agrees at 9 bases. Germline V gene data show CDR1 as KGHSH and CDR2 as LQKENI. Trimming took 4 bases from V and 3 from J; bases not matched to a gene: 8. The CDR3 sequence is 16 residues long. This CDR3 reads CASSQTGGGLTDTQYF. Here the CDR3 DNA reads TGTGCCAGCTCACAGACAGGGGGAGGTTTGACAGATACGCAGTATTTT.

V and J are TRBV9 and TRBJ1-5; 7 nucleotides line up with TRBD1. V shed 4 bases, J shed 6 bases, and the junction held 10 bases outside the gene matches. The CDR3 contains 15 residues. Germline V lookup: CDR1 SGDLS, CDR2 YYNGEE. Written as DNA, the CDR3 is TGTGCCAGCAGCTCCCACGACAGGGCCCTTCAGCCCCAGCATTTT. This encodes CASSSHDRALQPQHF.

This rearrangement joins TRBV5-1 to TRBJ2-6; TRBD2 might be the D (7 bases). Germline V gives CDR1 SGHRS, CDR2 YFSETQ. There are 17 residues in the CDR3. V dropped 3 bases and J dropped 2 bases, with 15 bases sitting between them. The CDR3 sequence: CASSYGRGAAGANVLTF. CDR3 bases: TGCGCCAGCAGCTATGGTCGGGGGGCAGCTGGGGCCAACGTCCTGACTTTC.

The V and J genes are TRBV18 and TRBJ2-1, with a tentative D call TRBD1 (5 bases). V was cut by 0 bases and J by 10 bases, with 13 bases left in between. CDR3 length: 14 amino acids. The germline gives CDR1 KGHSH, CDR2 LQKENI. The CDR3 here is CASSPPGQAPEQFF. CDR3 bases: TGTGCCAGCTCACCACCGGGGCAAGCGCCAGAGCAGTTCTTC.

The chain employs TRBV28 and TRBJ1-1, with TRBD1 matching 10 bases. After removal of 6 bases from V and 9 bases from J, the junction contained 13 bases not matched to a gene. The CDR3 has 15 amino acids. Germline loops: CDR1 MDHEN, CDR2 SYDVKM. This chain's CDR3 is CASRIEGQGNSKAFF. In DNA, the CDR3 is TGTGCCAGCAGGATAGAGGGACAGGGGAACTCGAAAGCTTTCTTT.

The rearrangement uses TRBV18 and TRBJ2-3, with a possible D match to TRBD2 (5 bases). Germline V CDR1 and CDR2: KGHSH, LQKENI. Deletions cut 2 bases from V and 10 bases from J, with 10 bases between. The CDR3 is 12 residues long. CDR3 sequence: CASSPDAGSQYF. The CDR3 DNA reads as TGTGCCAGCTCACCAGATGCGGGTTCGCAGTATTTT.

V and J are TRBV4-3 and TRBJ1-6, with D possibly being TRBD1 (5 bases). The ends were cut back, 0 bases at V and 7 bases at J, with 10 bases in the middle. The germline V gene encodes CDR1 LGHNA and CDR2 YSLEER. The CDR3 consists of 15 residues. The chain's CDR3 is CASSQEQGGNSPLHF. Written as DNA, the CDR3 is TGCGCCAGCAGCCAAGAGCAGGGTGGCAATTCACCCCTCCACTTT.

V is TRBV28 and J is TRBJ2-7; 11 nucleotides line up with TRBD2. This CDR3 is built from 15 residues. The germline V gene has CDR1 MDHEN and CDR2 SYDVKM. V was clipped by 6 bases and J by 3 bases; unmatched bases: 7. DNA for the CDR3: TGTGCCAGCAGATCCACTAGCGGGAGTGGCTACGAGCAGTACTTC. This encodes CASRSTSGSGYEQYF.

This clone was observed a single time. This sequence joins TRBV5-8 and TRBJ1-1; 7 bases fit TRBD1. The germline V gene encodes CDR1 SGHTS and CDR2 YDEGEE. CDR3 length equals 14 residues. With V trimmed by 5 bases and J by 3 bases, 7 bases remained unmatched. The CDR3 DNA follows: TGTGCCAGCAGTTTTAGGGGGCCGGACACTGAAGCTTTCTTT. This encodes CASSFRGPDTEAFF.

This rearrangement joins TRBV6-5 to TRBJ2-2; tentative D call: TRBD1 (5 bases). Germline lookup yields CDR1 MNHEY and CDR2 SVGAGI. The CDR3 runs to 12 residues. Trimming left V 6 bases short and J 7 bases short, with 9 bases between. CDR3 coding DNA: TGTGCCAGCAGAGACAGTTTCGGGGAGCTGTTTTTT. It codes for CASRDSFGELFF.

This clone was counted a few times. The chain employs TRBV7-6 and TRBJ1-3; tentatively, D is TRBD1 (6 bases). Deletions cut 5 bases from V and 0 bases from J, with 11 bases between. The CDR3 sequence is 15 residues long. Germline V CDR1 and CDR2: SGHVS, FNYEAQ. CDR3 in DNA: TGTGCCAGCAGCCGAATACAGGGCTCTGGAAACACCATATATTTT. Protein: CASSRIQGSGNTIYF.

The chain uses TRBV24-1 and TRBJ2-3, with 12 positions matching TRBD2. There are 16 residues in the CDR3. Germline lookup yields CDR1 KGHDR and CDR2 SFDVKD. V shed 7 bases and J 2 bases; nucleotides not matched to a gene: 6. CDR3: CATRPGTSGSTDTQYF. The CDR3 DNA sequence: TGTGCCACCAGACCCGGGACTAGCGGGTCCACAGATACGCAGTATTTT.

This clone was recorded many times. This chain links TRBV12-3 or TRBV12-4 with TRBJ1-1; the D is unclear. The CDR3 totals 13 residues. Trimming removed 3 bases from V and 3 bases from J, with 8 bases in between. In DNA form, the CDR3 reads TGTGCCAGCAGTTTTGCCCCGGACACTGAAGCTTTCTTT. It encodes CASSFAPDTEAFF.

This clone was counted between two and nine times. The V call is TRBV5-4, the J call TRBJ2-7; 8 positions agree with TRBD1. With 4 bases clipped from V and 2 bases from J, the junction kept 8 bases outside the gene matches. Germline CDR1 and CDR2: SGHNT and YYREEE (reference sequence). The CDR3 is 15 residues long. The CDR3 loop is CASSQRQGLTYEQYF. In DNA form, the CDR3 reads TGTGCCAGCAGCCAAAGACAGGGGCTAACCTACGAGCAGTACTTC.

The gene calls are TRBV19 and TRBJ2-1; D may be TRBD2 (6 bases). V was cut by 7 bases and J by 9 bases, with 19 bases left in between. CDR1 is LNHDA and CDR2 is SQIVND in the germline V gene (reference sequence). This CDR3 spans 14 amino acids. The DNA for the CDR3 is TGTGCCAGTACCCCCCCCGACGGGGGTATTGAGCAGTTCTTC. It codes for CASTPPDGGIEQFF.

The V gene is TRBV7-9, the J gene TRBJ2-2, with D unclear. V was pared by 5 bases and J by 0 bases, with 10 bases between. Germline values: CDR1 SEHNR, CDR2 FQNEAQ (reference sequence). CDR3 size: 15 residues. DNA of the CDR3: TGTGCCAGCAGCCCCCAGGTGGCGAACACCGGGGAGCTGTTTTTT. Translating it yields CASSPQVANTGELFF. Complete variable domain (other parts from reference TRBV7-9 and TRBJ2-2): DTGVSQNPRHKITKRGQNVTFRCDPISEHNRLYWYRQTLGQGPEFLTYFQNEAQLEKSRLLSDRFSAERPKGSFSTLEIQRTEQGDSAMYLCASSPQVANTGELFFGEGSRLTVL.

This clone was counted once. This chain connects TRBV28 to TRBJ2-5; D might be TRBD2 (6 bases). Germline values: CDR1 MDHEN, CDR2 SYDVKM. CDR3 length: 14 residues. V dropped 5 bases and J dropped 0 bases, with 10 bases sitting between them. CDR3 nucleotide sequence: TGTGCCAGCAGTCCCGGGGGTTACCAAGAGACCCAGTACTTC. It is translated as CASSPGGYQETQYF. Combining the CDR3 with reference TRBV28 and TRBJ2-5 gives the whole variable domain DVKVTQSSRYLVKRTGEKVFLECVQDMDHENMFWYRQDPGLGLRLIYFSYDVKMKEKGDIPEGYSVSREKKERFSLILESASTNQTSMYLCASSPGGYQETQYFGPGTRLLVL.

The chain employs TRBV28 and TRBJ1-1; possible D gene TRBD1, 5 bases. This CDR3 region has 12 residues. The germline CDR1 and CDR2 sequences are MDHEN and SYDVKM. Trimming removed 2 bases at V and 10 bases at J, with 11 bases between. CDR3 region: CASSLRTRAAFF. The CDR3 nucleotides read TGTGCCAGCAGTTTAAGGACAAGAGCAGCTTTCTTT.

J is TRBJ2-1 and V is TRBV6-6, with D perhaps matching TRBD2 (5 bases). V shed 0 bases and J shed 7 bases, with 16 bases lying between them. Germline V gives CDR1 MNHNY, CDR2 SVGAGI (reference sequence). This CDR3 comprises 16 residues. The CDR3 region is CASSYSIAMRLNEQFF. The CDR3 DNA follows: TGTGCCAGCAGTTACTCGATAGCGATGAGGCTAAATGAGCAGTTCTTC.

J is TRBJ2-3 and V is TRBV18, with TRBD2 matching over 8 bases. The CDR3 is made up of 17 amino acids. Trimming at V came to 6 bases and at J to 2 bases, leaving 13 bases not matched to a gene. The germline gives CDR1 KGHSH, CDR2 LQKENI. The CDR3 here is CASSPYSGGPNTDTQYF. As DNA, the CDR3 is TGTGCCAGCTCTCCATACTCGGGAGGGCCAAACACAGATACGCAGTATTTT.

This clone has only a few counts. The V gene is TRBV24-1, the J gene TRBJ1-5; 7 bases match TRBD1. This CDR3 is built from 12 residues. The ends lost 1 base at V and 11 bases at J; junction bases unmatched: 1. Germline V gene lookup returns CDR1 KGHDR and CDR2 SFDVKD. CDR3 DNA sequence: TGTGCCACCAGTGATTTTGGACAGGCCCAGCATTTT. Translated, it gives CATSDFGQAQHF.